This T cell receptor (beta chain) comes out of a study of OX40 agonist ivuxolimab in advanced cancers. On the study more broadly: One patient with hepatocellular carcinoma and two with cutaneous melanoma, three in all, had partial responses.

This clone was detected only once. Generated by immunoSEQ multiplex PCR, the TCRdb table keeps only in-frame clones and is missing some. The sample carries 73,000 or so clones, about 93% recorded once. Sequences were derived from CD4+ or CD8+ T cells sorted from blood, sampled in a trial of the OX40 agonist ivuxolimab. The origin of this receptor is an adult with an advanced solid tumor such as melanoma, head and neck, liver or kidney cancer.

In DNA form, the CDR3 reads TGTGCCATCAGTGAGTGGCTAAACACCGGGGAGCTGTTTTTT. This encodes CAISEWLNTGELFF. V usage is TRBV10-3 and J usage is TRBJ2-2; no definite D call. CDR1 ENHRY and CDR2 SYGVKD come from the germline V gene. V was clipped by 1 base and J by 2 bases, with 5 bases between them. This CDR3 comprises 14 residues.